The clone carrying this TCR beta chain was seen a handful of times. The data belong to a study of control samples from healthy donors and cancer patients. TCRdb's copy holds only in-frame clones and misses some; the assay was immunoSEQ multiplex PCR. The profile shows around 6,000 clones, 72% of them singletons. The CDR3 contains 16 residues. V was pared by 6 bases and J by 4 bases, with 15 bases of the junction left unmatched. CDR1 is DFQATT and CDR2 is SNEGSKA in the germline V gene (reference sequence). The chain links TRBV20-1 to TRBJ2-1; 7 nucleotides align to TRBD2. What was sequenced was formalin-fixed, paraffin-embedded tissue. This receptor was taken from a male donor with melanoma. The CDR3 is CSASAGGLAVYNEQFF. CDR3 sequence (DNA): TGCAGTGCGAGTGCGGGCGGGCTAGCGGTTTACAATGAGCAGTTCTTC.